These 27 T cell receptor beta chains came from one sample sequenced in a study of cytomegalovirus exposure and HLA in healthy donors. With 60 Vbeta and 13 Jbeta primers, the PCR was carried out. TCRdb's copy holds only in-frame clones and misses some; the assay was immunoSEQ multiplex PCR. The sample lists roughly 190,000 clones; 75% to 90% were seen once. Sequencing was done on a sample of PBMCs. The source is a man in his thirties or forties in good health and CMV-seronegative.

This chain links TRBV11-2 with TRBJ2-7; 8 nucleotides line up with TRBD2. The CDR3 runs to 13 residues. The germline gives CDR1 SGHAT, CDR2 FQNNGV. With V trimmed by 2 bases and J by 3 bases, 0 bases remained unmatched. CDR3 sequence reads: CASSLRGGYEQYF. DNA of the CDR3: TGTGCCAGCAGCTTACGGGGGGGCTACGAGCAGTACTTC.

This chain connects TRBV28 to TRBJ2-7, with a possible D match to TRBD2 (6 bases). CDR1 and CDR2 from the germline V gene are MDHEN and SYDVKM. Trimming removed 5 bases from V and 0 bases from J, with 17 bases in between. The CDR3 has 16 amino acids. The CDR3 region is CASSPGPGTYSYEQYF. The DNA of the CDR3 is TGTGCCAGCAGTCCCGGGCCCGGGACTTACTCCTACGAGCAGTACTTC.

The chain recombines TRBV7-2 with TRBJ1-4; maybe TRBD1 (5 bases). Trimming removed 1 base from V and 3 bases from J, with 12 bases in between. CDR1 and CDR2 from the germline V gene are SGHTA and FQGNSA. This CDR3 is built from 16 residues. The CDR3 DNA sequence: TGTGCCAGCAGCTTAGTGGTAGGGGTGGCTAATGAAAAACTGTTTTTT. Protein sequence: CASSLVVGVANEKLFF. Supplemented by reference TRBV7-2 and TRBJ1-4, the full variable domain reads GAGVSQSPSNKVTEKGKDVELRCDPISGHTALYWYRQSLGQGLEFLIYFQGNSAPDKSGLPSDRFSAERTGGSVSTLTIQRTQQEDSAVYLCASSLVVGVANEKLFFGSGTQLSVL.

V is TRBV2 and J is TRBJ1-5, with 7 bases that match TRBD1. J gave up 0 bases and V 6 bases, and 2 bases lay outside the gene matches. Germline V lookup: CDR1 SNHLY, CDR2 FYNNEI. This CDR3 spans 14 amino acids. This CDR3 reads CASRTGYSNQPQHF. The CDR3 DNA reads TGTGCCAGCAGGACAGGGTATAGCAATCAGCCCCAGCATTTT.

This chain uses TRBV2 with TRBJ2-6, with D unclear. CDR1 and CDR2 (germline): SNHLY, FYNNEI. V dropped 4 bases and J dropped 0 bases, with 10 bases sitting between them. The CDR3 runs to 16 residues. The CDR3, as DNA: TGTGCCAGCAGTGGGGCGAGAAACTCTGGGGCCAACGTCCTGACTTTC. Translating gives CASSGARNSGANVLTF.

The genes are TRBV27 and TRBJ2-7; D unclear. This CDR3 comprises 16 residues. V gave up 7 bases and J gave up 0 bases, with 19 bases separating them. Per the germline V gene, CDR1 is MNHEY and CDR2 is SMNVEV (reference sequence). For the CDR3, the DNA is TGTGCCAGCACCCCCCGGTTGTCACGAGCCTCCTACGAGCAGTACTTC. The encoded protein is CASTPRLSRASYEQYF.

The chain carries TRBV30 and TRBJ1-6; maybe TRBD1 (5 bases). Germline-derived CDR1 and CDR2 are GTSNPN and SVGIG (reference sequence). V shed 0 bases and J shed 8 bases, with 17 bases lying between them. This CDR3 is 16 amino acids long. This CDR3 reads CAWSVDPAQQDSPLHF. The CDR3 bases are TGTGCCTGGAGTGTAGACCCAGCCCAACAGGATTCACCCCTCCACTTT. The full variable domain, in which reference TRBV30 and TRBJ1-6 provide the parts outside the CDR3, is SQTIHQWPATLVQPVGSPLSLECTVEGTSNPNLYWYRQAAGRGLQLLFYSVGIGQISSEVPQNLSASRPQDRQFILSSKKLLLSDSGFYLCAWSVDPAQQDSPLHFGNGTRLTVT.

The J gene is TRBJ2-5, the V gene TRBV7-2; D call uncertain. The CDR3 contains 12 residues. V lost 5 bases and J 5 bases, leaving 9 bases between the germline ends. Germline CDR1 SGHTA, CDR2 FQGNSA. CDR3 nucleotides: TGTGCCAGCAGCACCCGGTCGGAGACCCAGTACTTC. This sequence encodes CASSTRSETQYF.

This clone has more than one count but fewer than ten. The chain joins TRBV5-1 to TRBJ2-3; D unresolved. Germline V gives CDR1 SGHRS, CDR2 YFSETQ. The CDR3 spans 12 residues. Trimming left V 5 bases short and J 2 bases short, with 6 bases between. Here the CDR3 DNA reads TGCGCCAGCAGGAGCGACACAGATACGCAGTATTTT. It is translated as CASRSDTDTQYF.

The chain uses TRBV10-2 and TRBJ2-5, with TRBD1 identical over 10 bases. J was trimmed by 5 bases and V by 8 bases; bases with no gene match: 8. CDR1 is WSHSY, CDR2 SAAADI, per germline. The CDR3 has 14 residues. The CDR3: CASSRQGARETQYF. The CDR3 bases are TGCGCCAGCTCTAGACAGGGGGCCCGGGAGACCCAGTACTTC.

The CDR3, as DNA: TGTGCCAGCAGCTTACCGCGCGGGGGTAGTATGGAGACCCAGTACTTC. It encodes CASSLPRGGSMETQYF. The genes are TRBV11-1 and TRBJ2-5, with 7 bases identical to TRBD2. V lost 2 bases, J lost 5 bases, and 11 bases stayed unmatched. This CDR3 spans 16 amino acids. CDR1 is SGHAT and CDR2 is FQDESV in the germline V gene (reference sequence).

Only a few counts were recorded for this clone. V gene TRBV19 combines with J gene TRBJ2-1; D not resolved. Trimming took off 5 bases at V and 4 bases at J, with 6 bases between the two ends. The CDR3 totals 12 residues. Looked up from germline, CDR1 is LNHDA and CDR2 is SQIVND (reference sequence). The CDR3 sequence is CASSGRYNEQFF. CDR3 sequence (DNA): TGTGCCAGTAGTGGCAGGTACAATGAGCAGTTCTTC.

The sample holds one count of this clone. The V and J genes are TRBV15 and TRBJ2-7; possibly TRBD2 for D (5 bases). CDR1 is LNHNV and CDR2 is YYDKDF in the germline V gene (reference sequence). CDR3 length equals 14 residues. Trimming removed 7 bases at V and 4 bases at J, with 17 bases between. The CDR3 region has the DNA TGTGCCACCAACCTCGGGAACGGGGAATACGAGCAGTACTTC. This codes for CATNLGNGEYEQYF.

This clone was recorded a few times. The J gene is TRBJ2-7, the V gene TRBV28, with 10 bases fitting TRBD2. Germline V CDR1 and CDR2: MDHEN, SYDVKM. CDR3 length: 14 residues. V trimming: 3 bases; J trimming: 6 bases; junction bases outside the gene matches: 5. CDR3 in DNA: TGTGCCAGCAGTTTTGAACTAGCGGGAACCGAGCAGTACTTC. Its protein product is CASSFELAGTEQYF.

The chain uses TRBV19 and TRBJ2-5; D possibly corresponds to TRBD2 (5 bases). Germline CDR1 reads LNHDA; CDR2 reads SQIVND (reference sequence). Deletions cut 1 base from V and 5 bases from J, with 11 bases between. There are 14 residues in the CDR3. The chain's CDR3 is CASSIVGGGETQYF. CDR3 DNA: TGTGCCAGTAGTATAGTCGGAGGCGGGGAGACCCAGTACTTC.

V and J are TRBV5-1 and TRBJ1-6; 9 bases map to TRBD1. The CDR3 contains 18 residues. The ends lost 0 bases at V and 0 bases at J; junction bases unmatched: 4. From germline, CDR1 is SGHRS and CDR2 YFSETQ. This chain's CDR3 is CASSLGDRVFSYNSPLHF. The CDR3 DNA reads TGCGCCAGCAGCTTGGGGGACAGGGTTTTCTCCTATAATTCACCCCTCCACTTT. The full variable domain, in which reference TRBV5-1 and TRBJ1-6 provide the parts outside the CDR3, is KAGVTQTPRYLIKTRGQQVTLSCSPISGHRSVSWYQQTPGQGLQFLFEYFSETQRNKGNFPGRFSGRQFSNSRSEMNVSTLELGDSALYLCASSLGDRVFSYNSPLHFGNGTRLTVT.

The genes are TRBV18 and TRBJ1-2; 7 positions match TRBD1. J gave up 5 bases and V 1 base, and 7 bases lay outside the gene matches. CDR3 length: 15 residues. Germline loops: CDR1 KGHSH, CDR2 LQKENI. The CDR3 coding sequence is TGTGCCAGCTCACCACGGGACAGAGAATTTTATGGCTACACCTTC. Its translation: CASSPRDREFYGYTF.

V gene TRBV27 combines with J gene TRBJ2-7, with a weak D call TRBD1 (5 bases). Germline assignment: CDR1 MNHEY and CDR2 SMNVEV (reference sequence). The CDR3 spans 13 residues. V was clipped by 8 bases and J by 4 bases, with 15 bases between them. Written as DNA, the CDR3 is TGTGCCAGCGGCAGGGTTGGTGGGTACGAGCAGTACTTC. Amino acid sequence: CASGRVGGYEQYF.

V gene TRBV6-4 combines with J gene TRBJ1-2; 7 bases map to TRBD1. The V gene's germline CDR1 is MRHNA and CDR2 SNTAGT. V shed 1 base and J 8 bases; nucleotides not matched to a gene: 7. The CDR3 length is 14 residues. CDR3 in amino acids: CASSDFWTGKGYTF. CDR3 DNA: TGTGCCAGCAGTGACTTCTGGACAGGAAAGGGCTACACCTTC.

V gene TRBV4-2 combines with J gene TRBJ1-1; a weak D match, TRBD1 (5 bases). This CDR3 is built from 16 residues. The germline gives CDR1 LGHNA, CDR2 YNFKEQ. Between the trimmed V and J ends, which lost 7 bases and 1 base, there was a span of 19 bases. CDR3 residues: CASNSQGRGGNTEAFF. The CDR3 DNA follows: TGTGCCAGCAACTCACAAGGTAGGGGCGGGAACACTGAAGCTTTCTTT.

The chain's CDR3 is CASSPPRTGVRTDTQYF. The CDR3 bases are TGTGCCAGTAGTCCCCCCCGGACAGGGGTCCGCACAGATACGCAGTATTTT. This chain joins TRBV19 and TRBJ2-3; 9 positions agree with TRBD1. This CDR3 has 17 amino acids. Per germline, CDR1 LNHDA and CDR2 SQIVND (reference sequence). The junction had 10 bases not matched to a gene; V was cut back by 5 bases and J by 1 base.

The V call is TRBV9, the J call TRBJ1-1; D possibly corresponds to TRBD1 (6 bases). Germline values: CDR1 SGDLS, CDR2 YYNGEE. The V end was cut by 1 base, the J end by 0 bases, with 10 bases between. The CDR3 contains 15 residues. The CDR3 spells CASSVLGALNTEAFF. The CDR3 bases are TGTGCCAGCAGCGTATTGGGGGCCTTGAACACTGAAGCTTTCTTT.

In this sample, this clone turned up once. The junction does not match germline at one end; this may be a read error. J is TRBJ2-6 and V is TRBV19, with 10 bases lining up with TRBD1. The germline CDR1 and CDR2 sequences are LNHDA and SQIVND (reference sequence). The CDR3 covers 19 residues. CDR3 bases: TGTGCCAGTAGTAGGGGGGGACAGGGGTTCTCTGGTGGGGCCAACGGCCTGACTTTC. It encodes CASSRGGQGFSGGANGLTF.

This clone has only a few counts. The chain employs TRBV2 and TRBJ2-3; possibly TRBD2 for D (5 bases). The ends were cut back, 5 bases at V and 9 bases at J, with 24 bases in the middle. The CDR3 is made up of 16 amino acids. Germline V gene lookup returns CDR1 SNHLY and CDR2 FYNNEI. CDR3 sequence: CASSPVLGRVSETQYF. Written as DNA, the CDR3 is TGTGCCAGCAGTCCAGTACTAGGCCGGGTTTCGGAAACGCAGTATTTT.

J is TRBJ2-5 and V is TRBV20-1; D uncertain. CDR3 length: 11 amino acids. Trimming shortened V by 7 bases and J by 5 bases, and 11 bases separated the two germline ends. Germline V gives CDR1 DFQATT, CDR2 SNEGSKA (reference sequence). The CDR3 region has the DNA TGCAGTGTCCAATTTCGGGAGACCCAGTACTTC. This sequence encodes CSVQFRETQYF.

The chain combines TRBV7-9 with TRBJ2-2; 9 bases are a match to TRBD1. V shed 5 bases and J 4 bases; nucleotides not matched to a gene: 8. The CDR3 length is 16 residues. Germline V CDR1 and CDR2: SEHNR, FQNEAQ (reference sequence). The CDR3 DNA is TGTGCCAGCAGCCCCGGACAGGGGATGGTCACCGGGGAGCTGTTTTTT. As protein: CASSPGQGMVTGELFF.

The gene calls are TRBV6-4 and TRBJ1-3; the D gene is possibly TRBD1 (5 bases). V was pared by 5 bases and J by 0 bases, with 11 bases between. The CDR3 runs 15 residues. CDR1 and CDR2 (germline): MRHNA, SNTAGT. This CDR3 is CASSRDGSSGNTIYF. The CDR3 DNA is TGTGCCAGCAGTCGGGACGGGAGCTCTGGAAACACCATATATTTT.